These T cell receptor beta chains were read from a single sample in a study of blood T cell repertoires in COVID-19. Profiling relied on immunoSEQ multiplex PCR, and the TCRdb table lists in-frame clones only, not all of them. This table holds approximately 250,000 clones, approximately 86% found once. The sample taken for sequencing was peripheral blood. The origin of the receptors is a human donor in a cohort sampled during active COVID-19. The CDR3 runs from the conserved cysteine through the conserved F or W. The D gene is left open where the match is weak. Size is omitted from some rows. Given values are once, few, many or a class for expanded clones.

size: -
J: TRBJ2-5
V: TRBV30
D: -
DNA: TGTGCCTGGTCCCTGGGCGCCCAAGAGACCCAGTACTTC
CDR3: CAWSLGAQETQYF

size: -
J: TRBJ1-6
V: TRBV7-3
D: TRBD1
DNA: TGTGCCAGCAGCTTAAGGGGGACAGGGTCGAGTTCACCCCTCCACTTT
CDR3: CASSLRGTGSSSPLHF

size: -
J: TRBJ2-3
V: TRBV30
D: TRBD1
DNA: TGTGCCTGGAGTTTGGGACAGGGTACAGATACGCAGTATTTT
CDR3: CAWSLGQGTDTQYF

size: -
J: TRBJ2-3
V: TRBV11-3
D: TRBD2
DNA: TGTGCCAGCAGCGGGCCTGGAAGCGGGGGGGCAGATACGCAGTATTTT
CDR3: CASSGPGSGGADTQYF

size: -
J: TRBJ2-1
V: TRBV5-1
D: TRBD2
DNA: TGCGCCAGCAGCCTCGGACTAAGCGGGAGTACTGAGCAGTTCTTC
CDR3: CASSLGLSGSTEQFF

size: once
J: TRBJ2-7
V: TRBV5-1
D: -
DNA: TGCGCCAGCAGCTCCCGACAGTTGGGGTACGAGCAGTACTTC
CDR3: CASSSRQLGYEQYF

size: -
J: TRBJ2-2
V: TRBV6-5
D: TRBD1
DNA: TGTGCCAGTTCCTCACAGGGGGCGAACACCGGGGAGCTGTTTTTT
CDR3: CASSSQGANTGELFF

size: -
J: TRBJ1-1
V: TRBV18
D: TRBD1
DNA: TGTGCCAGCTCCCCACGGCGGCAGGGGGATACTGAAGCTTTCTTT
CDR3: CASSPRRQGDTEAFF

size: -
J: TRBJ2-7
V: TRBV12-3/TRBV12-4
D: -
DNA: TGTGCCAGCAGTACAATGACCTACGAGCAGTACTTC
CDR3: CASSTMTYEQYF

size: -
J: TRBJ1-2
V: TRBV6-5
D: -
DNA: TGTGCCAGCACCTATATAGGGGTTTACGGCTATGGCTACACCTTC
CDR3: CASTYIGVYGYGYTF

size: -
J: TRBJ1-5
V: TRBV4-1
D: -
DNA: TGCGCCAGCAGCCCTTGGGGGGAGAGCAATCAGCCCCAGCATTTT
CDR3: CASSPWGESNQPQHF

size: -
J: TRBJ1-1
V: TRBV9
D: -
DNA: TGTGCCAGCAGCCTTGAGGGTGAAGCTTTCTTT
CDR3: CASSLEGEAFF

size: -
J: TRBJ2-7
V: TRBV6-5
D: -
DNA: TGTGCCAGCAGAAAGGGGGAATACGAGCAGTACTTC
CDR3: CASRKGEYEQYF

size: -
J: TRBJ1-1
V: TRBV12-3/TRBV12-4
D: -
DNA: TGTGCCAGCAGTTTAAAATCGGAAGCTTTCTTT
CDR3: CASSLKSEAFF

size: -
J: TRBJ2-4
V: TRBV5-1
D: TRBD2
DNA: TGCGCCAGCAGCCTGACTAGCGGATTAGCCAAAAACATTCAGTACTTC
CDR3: CASSLTSGLAKNIQYF

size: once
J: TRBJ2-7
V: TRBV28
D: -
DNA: TGTGCCAGCAGTTTTCCCCCCGCGGGCTCCTACGAGCAGTACTTC
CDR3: CASSFPPAGSYEQYF

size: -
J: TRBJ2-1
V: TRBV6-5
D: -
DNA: TGTGCCAGCAGTCGAGACAGTAGCAATGAGCAGTTCTTC
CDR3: CASSRDSSNEQFF

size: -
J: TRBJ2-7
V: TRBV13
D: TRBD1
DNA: TGTGCCAGCAGCTTAGGCCGGGACAGGTACGAGCAGTACTTC
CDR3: CASSLGRDRYEQYF

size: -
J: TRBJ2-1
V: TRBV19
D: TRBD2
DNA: TGTGCCAGTTCATTCTACGGCGGGAGAAACAATGAGCAGTTCTTC
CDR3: CASSFYGGRNNEQFF

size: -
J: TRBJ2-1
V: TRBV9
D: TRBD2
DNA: TGTGCCAGCAGCGTAGCAGCGGGAGTCCTTGGCAATGAGCAGTTCTTC
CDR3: CASSVAAGVLGNEQFF

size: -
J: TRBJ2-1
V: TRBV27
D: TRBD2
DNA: TGTGCCAGCAGGTTAGCGGGGCTCTACAATGAGCAGTTCTTC
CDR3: CASRLAGLYNEQFF

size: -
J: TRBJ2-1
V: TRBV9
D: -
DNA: TGTGCCAGCGCAGAGGGGGTTCGCTACAATGAGCAGTTCTTC
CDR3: CASAEGVRYNEQFF

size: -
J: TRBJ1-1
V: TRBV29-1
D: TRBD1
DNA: TGCAGCGTCCACAGGGGTACGGGTGAAGCTTTCTTT
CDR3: CSVHRGTGEAFF

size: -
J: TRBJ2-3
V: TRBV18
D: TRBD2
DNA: TGTGCCAGCTCACCACCGGGACTAGCGGGAGTAGGGGATACGCAGTATTTT
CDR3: CASSPPGLAGVGDTQYF

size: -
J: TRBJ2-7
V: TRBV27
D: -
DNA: TGTGCCAGCAGTTTAGCCCCCGGTAGCTCCTACGAGCAGTACTTC
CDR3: CASSLAPGSSYEQYF

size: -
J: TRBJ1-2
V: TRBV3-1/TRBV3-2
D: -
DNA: TGTGCCAGCAGCCAAGGGGAGTTGGGCTATGGCTACACCTTC
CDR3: CASSQGELGYGYTF

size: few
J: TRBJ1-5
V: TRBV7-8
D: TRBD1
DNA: TGTGCCAGCAGCCAAAACTACGGGACAGAGAATCAGCCCCAGCATTTT
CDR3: CASSQNYGTENQPQHF

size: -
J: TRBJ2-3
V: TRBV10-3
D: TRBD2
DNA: TGTGCCATCAATTCACTAGCGGACACAGATACGCAGTATTTT
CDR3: CAINSLADTDTQYF

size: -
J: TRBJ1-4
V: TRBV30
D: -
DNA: TGTGCCTGGAGTGGGGGCCCTTCTATGGATGAAAAACTGTTTTTT
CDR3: CAWSGGPSMDEKLFF

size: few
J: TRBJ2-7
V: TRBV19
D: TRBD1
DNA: TGTGCCAGTAGTGTCGGGGACAGCGACCCCTACGAGCAGTACTTC
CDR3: CASSVGDSDPYEQYF

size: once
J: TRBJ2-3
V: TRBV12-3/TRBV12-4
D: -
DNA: TGTGCCAGCAGTTTAAGCCGGACAGATACGCAGTATTTT
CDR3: CASSLSRTDTQYF

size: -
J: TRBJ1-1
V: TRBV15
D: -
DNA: TGTGCCACCAGCAGATCAGGGGCTTCGAACACTGAAGCTTTCTTT
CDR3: CATSRSGASNTEAFF

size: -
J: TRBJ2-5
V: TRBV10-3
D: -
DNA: TGTGCCATCAGCCAACTGGCGGCAAAAGGAGAGACCCAGTACTTC
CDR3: CAISQLAAKGETQYF

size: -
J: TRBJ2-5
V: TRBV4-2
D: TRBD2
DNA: TGTGCCAGCAGCCAAGCGGACTTGGGGGGGGAGACCCAGTACTTC
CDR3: CASSQADLGGETQYF

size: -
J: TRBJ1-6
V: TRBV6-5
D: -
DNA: TGTGCCAGCAGGACCCGGCGGTGGGATAATTCACCCCTCCACTTT
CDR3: CASRTRRWDNSPLHF